The rows below give T cell receptor beta chains drawn from one sample of a study of graft-versus-host responses after intestinal transplantation. Which antigens these TCRs recognize remains unknown. Profiling relied on immunoSEQ multiplex PCR, and the TCRdb table lists in-frame clones only, not all of them. The sample carries over 100,000 clones, 90% to 95% recorded once. The starting material was unstimulated CD4+ T cells sorted from spleen or lymph node cells, obtained before transplant. These receptors were obtained from a human donor who was the organ donor for an intestinal transplant. The CDR3 runs from the conserved cysteine through the conserved F or W. A D gene is named only where the DNA matches it firmly. Size is stated for part of the rows, as once, few or many counts, or as a class when the clone is expanded.

v_call: TRBV9
j_call: TRBJ1-1
clone_size: .
cdr3_length: 14
d_call: .
cdr3_aa: CASSVYGAPTEAFF
cdr3_nt: TGTGCCAGCAGCGTATACGGGGCGCCCACTGAAGCTTTCTTT

v_call: TRBV7-2
j_call: TRBJ2-5
clone_size: .
cdr3_length: 14
d_call: TRBD2
cdr3_aa: CASSLPGGLGTQYF
cdr3_nt: TGTGCCAGCAGCTTACCGGGAGGCCTTGGGACCCAGTACTTC

v_call: TRBV27
j_call: TRBJ1-1
clone_size: .
cdr3_length: 13
d_call: .
cdr3_aa: CASSPKIFTEAFF
cdr3_nt: TGTGCCAGCAGCCCCAAAATCTTCACTGAAGCTTTCTTT

v_call: TRBV6-1
j_call: TRBJ2-5
clone_size: .
cdr3_length: 12
d_call: .
cdr3_aa: CASSEIKETQYF
cdr3_nt: TGTGCCAGCAGCGAAATTAAGGAGACCCAGTACTTC

v_call: TRBV5-4
j_call: TRBJ1-2
clone_size: .
cdr3_length: 13
d_call: .
cdr3_aa: CASSLTANYGYTF
cdr3_nt: TGTGCCAGCAGCTTGACAGCAAACTATGGCTACACCTTC

v_call: TRBV2
j_call: TRBJ1-2
clone_size: .
cdr3_length: 13
d_call: .
cdr3_aa: CASSERVNYGYTF
cdr3_nt: TGTGCCAGCAGTGAACGAGTAAACTATGGCTACACCTTC

v_call: TRBV6-5
j_call: TRBJ2-3
clone_size: once
cdr3_length: 12
d_call: .
cdr3_aa: CASSDGADTQYF
cdr3_nt: TGTGCCAGCAGTGATGGAGCAGATACGCAGTATTTT

v_call: TRBV29-1
j_call: TRBJ2-1
clone_size: .
cdr3_length: 15
d_call: .
cdr3_aa: CSVEGPRTAYNEQFF
cdr3_nt: TGCAGCGTTGAAGGACCAAGGACAGCGTACAATGAGCAGTTCTTC

v_call: TRBV19
j_call: TRBJ2-1
clone_size: .
cdr3_length: 14
d_call: TRBD1
cdr3_aa: CASAITGVRGEQFF
cdr3_nt: TGTGCCAGTGCGATCACAGGGGTTCGGGGTGAGCAGTTCTTC

v_call: TRBV6-5
j_call: TRBJ2-7
clone_size: .
cdr3_length: 14
d_call: TRBD2
cdr3_aa: CASGGLAGLYEQYF
cdr3_nt: TGTGCCAGCGGGGGACTAGCGGGGCTCTACGAGCAGTACTTC

v_call: TRBV30
j_call: TRBJ1-5
clone_size: .
cdr3_length: 13
d_call: .
cdr3_aa: CAWSVQGNQPQHF
cdr3_nt: TGTGCCTGGAGTGTACAGGGCAATCAGCCCCAGCATTTT

v_call: TRBV14
j_call: TRBJ2-7
clone_size: .
cdr3_length: 12
d_call: .
cdr3_aa: CASSQDSYEQYF
cdr3_nt: TGTGCCAGCAGCCAAGATTCCTACGAGCAGTACTTC

v_call: TRBV30
j_call: TRBJ1-3
clone_size: .
cdr3_length: 14
d_call: .
cdr3_aa: CAWKRGGGSNTIYF
cdr3_nt: TGTGCCTGGAAACGAGGGGGGGGCTCGAACACCATATATTTT

v_call: TRBV7-2
j_call: TRBJ2-3
clone_size: .
cdr3_length: 16
d_call: .
cdr3_aa: CASSLDRGITLDTQYF
cdr3_nt: TGTGCCAGCAGCTTAGATCGGGGTATAACGTTAGATACGCAGTATTTT

v_call: TRBV18
j_call: TRBJ1-1
clone_size: .
cdr3_length: 15
d_call: TRBD1
cdr3_aa: CASSPLPGQGSEAFF
cdr3_nt: TGTGCCAGCTCACCACTCCCGGGACAGGGCTCTGAAGCTTTCTTT